This T cell receptor beta chain is from a study of naive and memory T cell subsets. Study-level results: Gini index rose across naive, CM, EM and EMRA in CD4 and CD8. In naive cells, over 85% of TCR sequences were seen only once.

J lost 9 bases, V lost 8 bases, and 19 bases had no gene match. Per the germline V gene, CDR1 is SEHNR and CDR2 is FQNEAQ (reference sequence). CDR3 size: 16 residues. Sequential positive selection took CD4 T cells first, then CD8 T cells. A word on this clonotype: Its specificity is not known.

The beta constant-region primer was an equimolar mix of two oligonucleotides covering TRBC1 and TRBC2. The ligated cDNA underwent four PCR rounds using SP2 and nested alpha and beta constant-region primers. TCRdb called the UMI-ligation and nested PCR reads again in MiXCR, with one record for every CDR3 protein. The table records more than 25,000 distinct CDR3 sequences, approximately 12% of them present only once. The receptor was isolated from a human donor in good health. The sequencing sample was made of effector memory CD4+ T cells from blood. Noted subset: effector memory, CD45RA- CD27-. V gene TRBV7-9 combines with J gene TRBJ2-1; 7 bases align to TRBD2. The CDR3 reads CASGSRERGSVGEQFF. For the CDR3, the DNA is TGTGCCAGCGGCTCCCGCGAACGCGGGAGTGTCGGTGAGCAGTTCTTC.